The 16 T cell receptor beta chains reported below all come from one sample, sequenced in a study of vaccination effects on CD4 cells after COVID-19. Method: immunoSEQ multiplex PCR; TCRdb's copy keeps in-frame clones and lacks some. The sample includes 20,000 to 25,000 clones, about three quarters seen only once; the top ten take over 9.5%. Antigen-specific CD4+ T cells were expanded (with viral peptide pools) by the ViraFEST assay ahead of sequencing. Subsequent to 10 days of culture, CD4+ T cells were isolated. These receptors are not linked to any known antigen. The sequencing here drew on CD4+ T cells from PBMCs cultured with HCoV-229E spike peptides, taken before COVID-19 vaccination. Source of these receptors: a human donor who received a COVID-19 vaccine.

The chain uses TRBV3-1 (or the pseudogene TRBV3-2) and TRBJ2-5; unclear D gene. From germline, CDR1 is LGHDT and CDR2 YNNKEL (reference sequence). The V gene lost 8 bases and the J gene lost 3 bases, with 10 bases spanning the gap. This CDR3 is 12 amino acids long. The CDR3 DNA follows: TGTGCCAGCGGGGATAGGAAAGAGACCCAGTACTTC. This gives the protein CASGDRKETQYF.

The rearrangement links TRBV18 to TRBJ1-5; D remains ambiguous. Germline-derived CDR1 and CDR2 are KGHSH and LQKENI. Deletions cut 3 bases from V and 3 bases from J, with 9 bases between. This CDR3 is 14 amino acids long. CDR3 coding DNA: TGTGCCAGCTCACCCGGCGACTTCAATCAGCCCCAGCATTTT. Amino acids: CASSPGDFNQPQHF.

The chain is built from TRBV6-5 and TRBJ2-3; D unresolved. The CDR3 loop spans 13 amino acids. The V gene's germline CDR1 is MNHEY and CDR2 SVGAGI. V lost 2 bases to trimming and J lost 2 bases, with 5 bases between them. This chain's CDR3 is CASSYPLTDTQYF. The CDR3 DNA is TGTGCCAGCAGTTACCCCCTCACAGATACGCAGTATTTT.

The gene calls are TRBV28 and TRBJ2-7; no reliable D call. This CDR3 region has 13 residues. V lost 2 bases and J 0 bases, leaving 5 bases between the germline ends. The germline V gene has CDR1 MDHEN and CDR2 SYDVKM. CDR3 sequence: CASSLLSSYEQYF. The CDR3 bases are TGTGCCAGCAGTTTACTCAGCTCCTACGAGCAGTACTTC.

The J gene is TRBJ2-7, the V gene TRBV28; no reliable D call. Germline CDR1 reads MDHEN; CDR2 reads SYDVKM. This CDR3 spans 14 amino acids. V lost 5 bases and J lost 6, with 17 bases in between. The CDR3 nucleotides read TGTGCCAGCAGTCCCCATCCGACCCCGCTCGAGCAGTACTTC. As protein: CASSPHPTPLEQYF.

The genes are TRBV5-1 and TRBJ2-3, with D possibly matching TRBD1 (7 bases). The CDR3 length is 14 residues. Germline assignment: CDR1 SGHRS and CDR2 YFSETQ. V was clipped by 7 bases and J by 4 bases, with 16 bases between them. The CDR3 here is CASGQGGSADTQYF. The CDR3 DNA sequence: TGCGCCAGCGGGCAGGGGGGCAGTGCAGATACGCAGTATTTT.

The J gene is TRBJ1-4, the V gene TRBV6-5, with D unclear. This CDR3 has 14 amino acids. From germline, CDR1 is MNHEY and CDR2 SVGAGI. V lost 6 bases to trimming and J lost 4 bases, with 12 bases between them. In nucleotides, the CDR3 is TGTGCCAGCAGGGGAGGGTTAGATAATGAAAAACTGTTTTTT. Amino acid sequence: CASRGGLDNEKLFF.

This clone showed up just a few times. V gene TRBV18 combines with J gene TRBJ1-6; D is uncertain. V lost 1 base and J lost 9, with 7 bases in between. The length of the CDR3 is 13 residues. Germline-derived CDR1 and CDR2 are KGHSH and LQKENI. CDR3 region: CASSPRYGSPLHF. Written as DNA, the CDR3 is TGTGCCAGCTCACCACGGTACGGTTCACCCCTCCACTTT.

This clone came up once. The V and J genes are TRBV19 and TRBJ2-1, with D perhaps matching TRBD1 or TRBD2 (6 bases each). With 8 bases removed from V and 11 bases from J, the gap between germline ends came to 13 bases. Germline V gives CDR1 LNHDA, CDR2 SQIVND (reference sequence). The CDR3 is 11 residues long. CDR3 nucleotide sequence: TGTGCCAGTGGACGGGGGCTTCAGCAGTTCTTC. Protein product: CASGRGLQQFF.

This rearrangement joins TRBV29-1 to TRBJ2-1, with D perhaps being TRBD1 or TRBD2 (5 bases each). Trimming shortened V by 7 bases and J by 7 bases, and 23 bases separated the two germline ends. There are 15 residues in the CDR3. CDR1 is SQVTM, CDR2 ANQGSEA, per germline. The CDR3 nucleotides read TGCAGCGGGGGGATCTCGGGCGGAGTGGGGAATGAGCAGTTCTTC. Amino acids: CSGGISGGVGNEQFF.

Regarding this clone: One junction end does not reproduce the germline sequence, and a read error may be involved. The gene calls are TRBV18 and TRBJ2-7, with D unclear. The CDR3 contains 13 residues. CDR1 and CDR2 (germline): KGHSH, LQKENI. The CDR3 DNA reads as TGTGCCAGCTCACCCGACTCAGACGCGTACAAGGGATTC. Translation: CASSPDSDAYKGF. Supplemented by reference TRBV18 and TRBJ2-7, the full variable domain reads NAGVMQNPRHLVRRRGQEARLRCSPMKGHSHVYWYRQLPEEGLKFMVYLQKENIIDESGMPKERFSAEFPKEGPSILRIQQVVRGDSAAYFCASSPDSDAYKGFGPGTRLTVT.

This clone was seen a single time. CDR3 in DNA: TGTGCCAGCAGCTTGCAAGGGGCTACAGATACGCAGTATTTT. This sequence encodes CASSLQGATDTQYF. The chain couples TRBV5-4 to TRBJ2-3, with a tentative D call TRBD1 (5 bases). Germline V CDR1 and CDR2: SGHNT, YYREEE (reference sequence). Between the trimmed V and J ends, which lost 1 base and 3 bases, there was a span of 9 bases. CDR3 length: 14 residues.

The chain links TRBV3-1 (or the pseudogene TRBV3-2) to TRBJ2-7; 9 bases match TRBD1. With 1 base clipped from V and 6 bases from J, the junction kept 4 bases outside the gene matches. Germline V gene lookup returns CDR1 LGHDT and CDR2 YNNKEL (reference sequence). This CDR3 is built from 14 residues. The CDR3 reads CASSQAGQGAEQYF. In DNA, the CDR3 is TGTGCCAGCAGCCAAGCGGGACAGGGAGCCGAGCAGTACTTC.

This clone was observed a handful of times. V usage is TRBV14 and J usage is TRBJ1-1; 7 bases match TRBD1. This CDR3 region has 15 residues. The V gene's germline CDR1 is SGHDN and CDR2 FVKESK. With V trimmed by 4 bases and J by 0 bases, 5 bases remained unmatched. For the CDR3, the DNA is TGTGCCAGCAGCCTTTGGACAGGCATGAACACTGAAGCTTTCTTT. Protein: CASSLWTGMNTEAFF.

The chain combines TRBV14 with TRBJ2-2; D remains unclear. This CDR3 spans 13 amino acids. Germline lookup yields CDR1 SGHDN and CDR2 FVKESK. V was clipped by 1 base and J by 4 bases, with 4 bases between them. The CDR3 DNA follows: TGTGCCAGCAGCCAAGTCTCCACCGGGGAGCTGTTTTTT. It translates to CASSQVSTGELFF.

The chain links TRBV7-2 to TRBJ1-5; D is uncertain. Germline lookup yields CDR1 SGHTA and CDR2 FQGNSA. The CDR3 runs 13 residues. V lost 5 bases, J lost 0 bases, and 5 bases lay in between. CDR3 in amino acids: CASSPSSNQPQHF. CDR3 sequence (DNA): TGTGCCAGCAGCCCCAGTAGCAATCAGCCCCAGCATTTT. The variable domain in full, with the rest retrieved from reference TRBV7-2 and TRBJ1-5, is GAGVSQSPSNKVTEKGKDVELRCDPISGHTALYWYRQSLGQGLEFLIYFQGNSAPDKSGLPSDRFSAERTGGSVSTLTIQRTQQEDSAVYLCASSPSSNQPQHFGDGTRLSIL.